This TCR beta chain is drawn from a study of cytomegalovirus exposure and HLA in healthy donors. Whole-study context: A prior analysis found roughly 100 million unique TCR beta sequences from approximately 200 million T cells.

The germline gives CDR1 SGDLS, CDR2 YYNGEE. The CDR3 runs 15 residues. V was clipped by 4 bases and J by 2 bases, with 14 bases between them. Study-wide results and caveats: 164 TCR beta chains were listed as cytomegalovirus-associated. The classifier, whose performance was assessed in both the original and validation cohorts, reportedly diagnosed cytomegalovirus status with high specificity and sensitivity.

In its sample, this clone was seen a few times. Its target is not known. Amplification used 60 Vbeta primers and 13 Jbeta primers. The repertoire was sequenced with immunoSEQ multiplex PCR; TCRdb's copy has only in-frame clones and lacks some. The sample includes fewer than 120,000 clones, about three quarters of them seen just once. This receptor was identified in an older woman in good health and CMV-seropositive. Sequencing was carried out using PBMCs. V gene TRBV9 combines with J gene TRBJ2-3; D remains ambiguous. CDR3 sequence reads: CASSPALSPTDTQYF. In nucleotides, the CDR3 is TGTGCCAGCAGCCCCGCACTCTCCCCCACAGATACGCAGTATTTT.